The rows below give T cell receptor beta chains drawn from one sample of a study of HIV-infected children after antiretroviral therapy interruption. TCRdb reanalysed the 3' RACE reads using MiXCR and keeps one entry per CDR3 protein. Here the sample spans over 7,000 distinct CDR3 sequences, approximately 15% being singletons. The sample here was CD45RO+ CD8+ T cells from PBMCs, pooled from several time points, taken from a donor given antiretroviral therapy, either interrupted or continuous. These receptors originate from a pool of human donors with HIV. CDR3s include the opening cysteine and the closing phenylalanine or tryptophan. The D gene is left open where the match is weak. Clone size, where shown, is once, few, many, or a class for clones that have expanded.

V	J	D	size	length	CDR3	DNA
TRBV6-6	TRBJ2-7	-	many	12	CASSDDFYEQYF	TGTGCCAGCAGCGACGACTTCTACGAGCAGTACTTC
TRBV3-1	TRBJ2-7	TRBD2	-	18	CASSQGRDSWTSGYEQYF	TGTGCCAGCAGCCAAGGCCGGGACTCCTGGACTAGCGGGTACGAGCAGTACTTC
TRBV7-2	TRBJ2-1	-	medium-sized	12	CASSLRHNEQFF	TGTGCCAGCAGCTTACGACACAATGAGCAGTTCTTC
TRBV29-1	TRBJ2-7	TRBD2	-	16	CSVETGTSGSRYEQYF	TGCAGCGTTGAAACCGGGACTAGCGGGAGTCGATACGAGCAGTACTTC
TRBV4-1	TRBJ2-6	TRBD2	medium-sized	22	CASSQDEGLAGGRSSGANVLTF	TGCGCCAGCAGCCAAGATGAAGGGCTAGCGGGGGGCCGGAGCTCTGGGGCCAACGTCCTGACTTTC
TRBV20-1	TRBJ2-5	TRBD2	many	15	CRKRAAAGGLETQYF	TGCAGGAAAAGGGCCGCGGCGGGAGGATTAGAGACCCAGTACTTC
TRBV5-1	TRBJ2-7	TRBD1	medium-sized	16	CASSPEGRQGADEQYF	TGCGCCAGCAGCCCGGAGGGGCGACAGGGGGCAGACGAGCAGTACTTC
TRBV6-2/TRBV6-3	TRBJ2-1	TRBD2	many	18	CASSYTPGTSGLYNEQFF	TGTGCCAGCAGTTACACCCCCGGGACTAGCGGGCTGTACAATGAGCAGTTCTTC
TRBV20-1	TRBJ1-5	-	large	13	CSAREASDQPQHF	TGCAGTGCTAGAGAGGCTAGTGATCAGCCCCAGCATTTT
TRBV20-1	TRBJ1-1	-	many	13	CSAAGHPNTEAFF	TGCAGTGCTGCCGGACATCCGAACACTGAAGCTTTCTTT
TRBV6-6	TRBJ2-6	TRBD1	few	15	CASSSTGTGANVLTF	TGTGCCAGCAGTTCGACAGGGACGGGGGCCAACGTCCTGACTTTC
TRBV7-9	TRBJ1-2	-	-	16	CASSLRDNPLDYGYTF	TGTGCCAGCAGCTTGAGGGACAACCCTTTGGACTATGGCTACACCTTC
TRBV9	TRBJ1-5	-	many	13	CASSQTGNQPQHF	TGTGCCAGCAGCCAAACAGGGAATCAGCCCCAGCATTTT
TRBV11-2	TRBJ2-7	-	medium-sized	13	CASSSDNPYEQYF	TGTGCCAGCAGCTCGGACAACCCCTACGAGCAGTACTTC
TRBV15	TRBJ2-5	-	many	14	CATSRKGGQETQYF	TGTGCCACCAGCAGGAAGGGGGGCCAAGAGACCCAGTACTTC
TRBV13	TRBJ2-3	TRBD2	medium-sized	18	CASSSTRGGRSTTDTQYF	TGTGCCAGCAGCTCAACGCGGGGGGGCCGTAGTACCACAGATACGCAGTATTTT
TRBV4-2	TRBJ2-1	-	medium-sized	17	CASSPLLGTAGLNEQFF	TGTGCCAGCAGCCCCCTACTGGGTACAGCGGGTCTCAATGAGCAGTTCTTC
TRBV4-2	TRBJ1-6	-	many	18	CASSLGGGFSSYNSPLHF	TGTGCCAGCAGCCTGGGAGGGGGATTCAGCTCCTATAATTCACCCCTCCACTTT
TRBV11-3	TRBJ2-2	TRBD1	-	14	CASSRQGNTGELFF	TGTGCCAGCAGTCGACAGGGAAACACCGGGGAGCTGTTTTTT
TRBV12-3/TRBV12-4	TRBJ2-7	-	medium-sized	13	CASSFPGGYEQYF	TGTGCCAGCAGTTTCCCGGGTGGCTACGAGCAGTACTTC
TRBV7-9	TRBJ1-2	-	medium-sized	17	CASNYQKTRGDRDGYTF	TGTGCCAGCAACTACCAAAAAACAAGGGGTGATCGGGATGGCTACACCTTC
TRBV6-2/TRBV6-3	TRBJ2-7	-	few	14	CASNRGAPSYEQYF	TGTGCCAGCAACCGTGGGGCTCCCTCCTACGAGCAGTACTTC
TRBV4-2	TRBJ2-7	-	many	16	CASSQGVGSSSYEQYF	TGTGCCAGCAGCCAAGGCGTCGGTTCCTCTTCCTACGAGCAGTACTTC
TRBV29-1	TRBJ1-1	TRBD1	-	16	CSVWGQGSTEATEAFF	TGCAGCGTGTGGGGACAGGGATCGACTGAAGCGACTGAAGCTTTCTTT
TRBV28	TRBJ1-6	TRBD1	many	16	CASSHKTGGLRSPLHF	TGTGCCAGCAGCCACAAGACAGGGGGCCTCAGATCACCCCTCCACTTT
TRBV9	TRBJ2-7	TRBD2	-	14	CASSVLAGFYEQYF	TGTGCCAGCAGCGTACTAGCGGGCTTCTACGAGCAGTACTTC
TRBV29-1	TRBJ2-2	-	-	13	CSVLGINTGELFF	TGCAGCGTTCTGGGCATTAACACCGGGGAGCTGTTTTTT
TRBV6-6	TRBJ1-6	-	-	15	CASSRIEVHNSPLHF	TGTGCCAGCAGCCGTATAGAAGTCCATAATTCACCCCTCCACTTT
TRBV6-1	TRBJ1-6	TRBD1	medium-sized	16	CASTETPGTAAMALHF	TGTGCCAGCACCGAAACACCCGGGACAGCTGCCATGGCCCTCCACTTT
TRBV5-5	TRBJ2-1	-	many	15	CASSLAREFYNEQFF	TGTGCCAGCAGCTTGGCACGGGAGTTCTACAATGAGCAGTTCTTC
TRBV4-2	TRBJ2-1	TRBD2	medium-sized	16	CASSQDTSGGGNEQFF	TGTGCCAGCAGCCAAGATACCAGCGGGGGGGGGAATGAGCAGTTCTTC
TRBV6-6	TRBJ2-7	TRBD1	many	17	CASSYSNVRGLTYEQYF	TGTGCCAGCAGTTACTCGAATGTCAGGGGGTTGACCTACGAGCAGTACTTC
TRBV18	TRBJ1-2	-	-	14	CASSVGVGAAGYTF	TGTGCCAGCAGCGTAGGGGTGGGGGCGGCTGGCTACACCTTC
TRBV6-6	TRBJ2-5	TRBD2	-	16	CASNKGLAFWSETQYF	TGTGCCAGCAATAAGGGACTAGCGTTTTGGTCGGAGACCCAGTACTTC
TRBV10-3	TRBJ2-6	-	many	18	CAIRQGALSFSGANVLTF	TGTGCCATCCGCCAAGGGGCGTTAAGCTTCTCTGGGGCCAACGTCCTGACTTTC
TRBV2	TRBJ1-6	-	many	15	CASRDSSVPGSPLHF	TGTGCCAGCAGGGACAGTTCAGTACCCGGATCACCCCTCCACTTT
TRBV7-9	TRBJ2-5	-	many	14	CASSFWEEEETQYF	TGTGCCAGCAGCTTCTGGGAAGAGGAAGAGACCCAGTACTTC
TRBV7-2	TRBJ1-5	-	medium-sized	16	CASSLTGGVGNQPQHF	TGTGCCAGCAGCTTAACGGGGGGCGTCGGCAATCAGCCCCAGCATTTT
TRBV20-1	TRBJ2-1	-	medium-sized	14	CSAREGQPGYEQFF	TGCAGTGCTAGAGAAGGCCAGCCCGGGTATGAGCAGTTCTTC
TRBV20-1	TRBJ2-7	TRBD1	many	14	CSARDRVFSYEQYF	TGCAGTGCTCGAGACAGGGTATTCTCCTACGAGCAGTACTTC
TRBV18	TRBJ2-1	-	medium-sized	14	CASSPPDIRNEQFF	TGTGCCAGCTCACCACCGGACATACGCAATGAGCAGTTCTTC